The text below deals with one TCR beta chain. The same CDR3 arises from other DNA sequences in this sample as well. Time point specified: cycle 4 day 1 (C4D1), after more than 5 weeks of nivolumab. All the patients suffered relapse after autologous stem cell transplantation, and brentuximab vedotin exposure differed. This sample was taken from a study of PD-1 blockade in classical Hodgkin lymphoma. Background on the study: Every 2 weeks, patients got 3 mg/kg intravenous nivolumab.

Generated by immunoSEQ multiplex PCR, the TCRdb table keeps only in-frame clones and is missing some. The table lists over 85,000 clones, 85% to 95% of them singletons. Germline CDR1 MNHEY, CDR2 SMNVEV (reference sequence). The CDR3 is made up of 13 amino acids. Trimming took 6 bases from V and 1 from J, leaving 4 bases between them. The clonotype originates from a human donor with classical Hodgkin lymphoma. Sequences were derived from peripheral blood mononuclear cells (PBMCs), sampled before the fourth cycle of nivolumab. The chain combines TRBV27 with TRBJ2-6; no firm D call. CDR3 in DNA: TGTGCCAGCAGATATTCTGGGGCCAACGTCCTGACTTTC. The encoded protein is CASRYSGANVLTF.